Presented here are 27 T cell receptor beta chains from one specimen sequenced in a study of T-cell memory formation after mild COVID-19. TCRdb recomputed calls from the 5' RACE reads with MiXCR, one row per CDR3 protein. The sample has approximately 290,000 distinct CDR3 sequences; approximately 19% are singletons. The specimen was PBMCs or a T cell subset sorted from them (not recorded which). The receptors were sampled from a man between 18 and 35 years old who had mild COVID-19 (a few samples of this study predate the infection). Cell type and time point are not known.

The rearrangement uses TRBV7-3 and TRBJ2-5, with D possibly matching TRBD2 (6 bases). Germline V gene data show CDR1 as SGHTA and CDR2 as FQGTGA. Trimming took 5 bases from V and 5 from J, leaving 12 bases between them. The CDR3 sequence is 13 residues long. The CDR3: CASSRASGETQYF. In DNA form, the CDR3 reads TGTGCCAGCAGCCGGGCGAGCGGGGAGACCCAGTACTTC.

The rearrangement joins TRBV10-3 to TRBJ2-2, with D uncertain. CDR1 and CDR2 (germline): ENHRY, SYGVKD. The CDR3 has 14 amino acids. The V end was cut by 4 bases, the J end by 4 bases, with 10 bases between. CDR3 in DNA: TGTGCCATCAGTGGACCTGGTGGCACCGGGGAGCTGTTTTTT. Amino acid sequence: CAISGPGGTGELFF.

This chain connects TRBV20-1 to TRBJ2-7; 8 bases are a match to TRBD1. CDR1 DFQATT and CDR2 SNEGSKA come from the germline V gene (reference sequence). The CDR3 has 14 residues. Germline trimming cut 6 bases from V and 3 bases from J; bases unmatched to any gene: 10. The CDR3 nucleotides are TGCAGTGCAAAACCAGGGGGCTCTGGCTACGAGCAGTACGTC. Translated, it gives CSAKPGGSGYEQYV.

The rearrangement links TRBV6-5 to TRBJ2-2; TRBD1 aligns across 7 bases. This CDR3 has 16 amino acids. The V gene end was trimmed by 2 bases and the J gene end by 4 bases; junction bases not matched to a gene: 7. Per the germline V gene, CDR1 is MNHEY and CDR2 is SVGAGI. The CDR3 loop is CASSYQTGVSTGELFF. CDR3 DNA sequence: TGTGCCAGCAGTTACCAAACAGGGGTCAGCACCGGGGAGCTGTTTTTT.

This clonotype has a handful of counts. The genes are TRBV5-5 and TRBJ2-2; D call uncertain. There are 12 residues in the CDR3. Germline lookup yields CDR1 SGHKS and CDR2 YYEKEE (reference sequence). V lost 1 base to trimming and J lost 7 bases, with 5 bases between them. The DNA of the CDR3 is TGTGCCAGCAGCTTGTTGAGCGGGGAGCTGTTTTTT. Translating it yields CASSLLSGELFF.

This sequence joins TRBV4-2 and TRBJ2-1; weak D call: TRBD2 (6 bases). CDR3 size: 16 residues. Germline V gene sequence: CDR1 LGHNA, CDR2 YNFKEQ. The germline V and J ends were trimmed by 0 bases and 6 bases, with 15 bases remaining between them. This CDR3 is CASSQDFRGSLNEQFF. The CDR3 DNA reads TGTGCCAGCAGCCAAGACTTTCGGGGGAGCCTCAATGAGCAGTTCTTC.

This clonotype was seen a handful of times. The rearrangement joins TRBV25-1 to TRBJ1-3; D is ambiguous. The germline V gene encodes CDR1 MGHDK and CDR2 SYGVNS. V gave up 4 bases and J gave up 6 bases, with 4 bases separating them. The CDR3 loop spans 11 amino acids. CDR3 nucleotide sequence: TGTGCCAGCAGTGTCGCAAACACCATATATTTT. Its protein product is CASSVANTIYF.

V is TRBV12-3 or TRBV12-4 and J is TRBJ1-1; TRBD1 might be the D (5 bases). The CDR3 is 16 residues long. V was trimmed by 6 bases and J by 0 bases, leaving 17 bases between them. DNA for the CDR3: TGTGCCAGCAGCCCAAGGTGGGGCACCCTGAACACTGAAGCTTTCTTT. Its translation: CASSPRWGTLNTEAFF.

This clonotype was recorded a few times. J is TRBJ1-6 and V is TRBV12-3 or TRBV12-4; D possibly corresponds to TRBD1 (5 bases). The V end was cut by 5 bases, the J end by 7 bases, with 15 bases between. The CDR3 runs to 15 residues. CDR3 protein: CASSAIGGLNSPLHF. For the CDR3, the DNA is TGTGCCAGCAGTGCAATTGGGGGACTAAATTCACCCCTCCACTTT.

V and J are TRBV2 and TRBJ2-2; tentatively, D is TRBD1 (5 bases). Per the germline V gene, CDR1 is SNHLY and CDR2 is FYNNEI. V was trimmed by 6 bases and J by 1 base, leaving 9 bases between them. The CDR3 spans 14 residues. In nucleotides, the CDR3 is TGTGCCAGCAGGGACACCATGAACACCGGGGAGCTGTTTTTT. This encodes CASRDTMNTGELFF.

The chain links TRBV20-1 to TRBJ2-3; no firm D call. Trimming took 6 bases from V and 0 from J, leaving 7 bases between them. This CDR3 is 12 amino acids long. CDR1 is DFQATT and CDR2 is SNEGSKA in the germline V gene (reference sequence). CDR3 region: CSALPSTDTQYF. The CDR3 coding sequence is TGCAGTGCCTTACCTAGCACAGATACGCAGTATTTT.

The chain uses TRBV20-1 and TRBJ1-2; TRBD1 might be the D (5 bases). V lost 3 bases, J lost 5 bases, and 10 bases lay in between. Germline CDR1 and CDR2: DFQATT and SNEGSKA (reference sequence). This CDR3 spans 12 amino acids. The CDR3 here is CSARGERYGYTF. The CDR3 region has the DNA TGCAGTGCTAGGGGGGAGAGGTATGGCTACACCTTC.

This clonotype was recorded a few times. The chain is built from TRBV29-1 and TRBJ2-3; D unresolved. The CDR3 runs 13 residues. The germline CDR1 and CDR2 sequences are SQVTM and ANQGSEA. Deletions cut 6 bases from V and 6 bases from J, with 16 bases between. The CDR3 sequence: CSVAPRFADTQYF. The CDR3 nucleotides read TGCAGCGTAGCACCGCGCTTTGCGGATACGCAGTATTTT.

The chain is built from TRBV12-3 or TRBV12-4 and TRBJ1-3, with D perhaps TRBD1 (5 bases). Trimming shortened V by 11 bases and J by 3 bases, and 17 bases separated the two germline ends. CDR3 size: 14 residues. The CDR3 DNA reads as TGTGCCGGGGGAAGGGCGCCGCTTGGAAACACCATATATTTT. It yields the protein CAGGRAPLGNTIYF.

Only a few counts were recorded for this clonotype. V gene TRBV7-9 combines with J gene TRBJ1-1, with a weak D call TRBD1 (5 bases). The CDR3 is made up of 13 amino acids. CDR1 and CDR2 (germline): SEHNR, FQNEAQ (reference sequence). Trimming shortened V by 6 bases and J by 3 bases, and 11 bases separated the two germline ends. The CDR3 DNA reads TGTGCCAGCAGGCACAGAGGGGACACTGAAGCTTTCTTT. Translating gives CASRHRGDTEAFF.

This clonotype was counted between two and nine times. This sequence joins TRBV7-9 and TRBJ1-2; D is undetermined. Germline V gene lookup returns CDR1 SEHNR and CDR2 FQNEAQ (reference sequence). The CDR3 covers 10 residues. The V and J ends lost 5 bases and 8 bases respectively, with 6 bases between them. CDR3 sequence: CASSPRGYTF. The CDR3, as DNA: TGTGCCAGCAGCCCGAGGGGCTACACCTTC. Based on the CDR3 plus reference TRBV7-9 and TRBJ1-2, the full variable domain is DTGVSQNPRHKITKRGQNVTFRCDPISEHNRLYWYRQTLGQGPEFLTYFQNEAQLEKSRLLSDRFSAERPKGSFSTLEIQRTEQGDSAMYLCASSPRGYTFGSGTRLTVV.

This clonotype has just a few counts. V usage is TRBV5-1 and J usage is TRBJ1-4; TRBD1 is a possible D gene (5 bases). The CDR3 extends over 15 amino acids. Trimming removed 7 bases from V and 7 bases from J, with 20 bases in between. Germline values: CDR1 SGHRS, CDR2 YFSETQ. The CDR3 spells CASGLRGGTGEKLFF. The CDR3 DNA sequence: TGCGCCAGCGGCCTACGCGGCGGGACGGGTGAAAAACTGTTTTTT.

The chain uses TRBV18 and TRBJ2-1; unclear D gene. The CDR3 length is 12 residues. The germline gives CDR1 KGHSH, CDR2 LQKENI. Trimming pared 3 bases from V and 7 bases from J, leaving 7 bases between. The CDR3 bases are TGTGCCAGCTCACCTGACGATAATGAGCAGTTCTTC. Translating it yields CASSPDDNEQFF.

The CDR3 DNA is TGCGCCAGCAGCTTACGGGACAGGGTAACCGAGCAGTACTTC. This codes for CASSLRDRVTEQYF. This chain joins TRBV5-1 and TRBJ2-7, with 9 bases that match TRBD1. Germline CDR1 SGHRS, CDR2 YFSETQ. Unmatched junction bases numbered 6, after V lost 2 bases and J lost 6 bases. CDR3 length: 14 amino acids. Drawing the rest from reference TRBV5-1 and TRBJ2-7, the complete variable domain is KAGVTQTPRYLIKTRGQQVTLSCSPISGHRSVSWYQQTPGQGLQFLFEYFSETQRNKGNFPGRFSGRQFSNSRSEMNVSTLELGDSALYLCASSLRDRVTEQYFGPGTRLTVT.

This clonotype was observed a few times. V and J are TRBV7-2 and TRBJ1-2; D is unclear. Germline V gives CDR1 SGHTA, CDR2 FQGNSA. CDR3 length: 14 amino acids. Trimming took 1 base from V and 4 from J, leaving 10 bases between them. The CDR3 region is CASSLEARIYGYTF. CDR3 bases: TGTGCCAGCAGCTTAGAGGCCAGGATCTATGGCTACACCTTC. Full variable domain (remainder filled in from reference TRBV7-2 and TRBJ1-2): GAGVSQSPSNKVTEKGKDVELRCDPISGHTALYWYRQSLGQGLEFLIYFQGNSAPDKSGLPSDRFSAERTGGSVSTLTIQRTQQEDSAVYLCASSLEARIYGYTFGSGTRLTVV.

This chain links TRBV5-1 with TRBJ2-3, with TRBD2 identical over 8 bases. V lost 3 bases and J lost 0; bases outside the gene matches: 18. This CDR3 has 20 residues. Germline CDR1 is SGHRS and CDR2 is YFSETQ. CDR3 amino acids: CASSYFPGAGVSSSTDTQYF. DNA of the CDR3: TGCGCCAGCAGCTATTTTCCGGGAGCGGGGGTATCCTCTAGCACAGATACGCAGTATTTT.

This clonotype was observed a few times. The CDR3 protein is CASSLATGEQYV. The CDR3, as DNA: TGTGCCAGCAGCTTAGCGACAGGCGAGCAGTACGTC. The chain has TRBV7-9 and TRBJ2-7; possible D gene TRBD1, 6 bases. Germline V gene sequence: CDR1 SEHNR, CDR2 FQNEAQ (reference sequence). Trimming left V 0 bases short and J 6 bases short, with 6 bases between. This CDR3 is built from 12 residues.

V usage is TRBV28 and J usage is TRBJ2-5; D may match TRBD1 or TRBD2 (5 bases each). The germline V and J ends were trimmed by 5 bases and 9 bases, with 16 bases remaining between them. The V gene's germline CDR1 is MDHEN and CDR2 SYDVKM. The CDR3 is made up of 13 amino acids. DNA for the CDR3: TGTGCCAGCAGTCCCTCATGGGGACGCGCCCAGTACTTC. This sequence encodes CASSPSWGRAQYF.

In DNA, the CDR3 is TGTGCCATCTTTTCAGGAGGGAACACTGAAGCTTTCTTT. As protein: CAIFSGGNTEAFF. The rearrangement joins TRBV6-1 to TRBJ1-1, with no clear D. The CDR3 is 13 residues long. V was pared by 10 bases and J by 1 base, with 13 bases between. CDR1 is MNHNS and CDR2 is SASEGT in the germline V gene.

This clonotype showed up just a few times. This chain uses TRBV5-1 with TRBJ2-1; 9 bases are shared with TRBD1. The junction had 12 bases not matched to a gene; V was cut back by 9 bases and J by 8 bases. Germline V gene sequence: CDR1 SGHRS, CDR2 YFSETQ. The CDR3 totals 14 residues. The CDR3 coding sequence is TGCGCCATCCAACCGGGACAGGGTCGAGATGAGCAGTTCTTC. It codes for CAIQPGQGRDEQFF.

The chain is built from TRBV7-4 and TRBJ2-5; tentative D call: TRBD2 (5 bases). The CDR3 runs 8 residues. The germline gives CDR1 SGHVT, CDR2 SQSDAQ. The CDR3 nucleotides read TGTTCGGGGGAGACCCAGTACTTC. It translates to CSGETQYF.

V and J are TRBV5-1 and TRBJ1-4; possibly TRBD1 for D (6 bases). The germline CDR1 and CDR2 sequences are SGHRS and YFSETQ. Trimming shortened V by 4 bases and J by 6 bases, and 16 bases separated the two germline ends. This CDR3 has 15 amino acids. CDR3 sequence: CASSLGGTIDEKLFF. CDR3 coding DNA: TGCGCCAGCAGCCTTGGGGGGACAATCGATGAAAAACTGTTTTTT.